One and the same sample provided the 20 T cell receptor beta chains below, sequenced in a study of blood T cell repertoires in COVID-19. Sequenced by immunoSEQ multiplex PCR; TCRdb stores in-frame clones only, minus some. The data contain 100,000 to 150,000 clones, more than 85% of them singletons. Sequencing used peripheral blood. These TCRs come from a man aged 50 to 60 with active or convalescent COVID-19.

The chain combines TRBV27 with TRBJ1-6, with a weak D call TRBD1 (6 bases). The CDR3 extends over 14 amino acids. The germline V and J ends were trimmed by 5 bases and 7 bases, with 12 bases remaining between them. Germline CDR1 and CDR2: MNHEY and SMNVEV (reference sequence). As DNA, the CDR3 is TGTGCCAGCAGTAAAACAGGGCTGAATTCACCCCTCCACTTT. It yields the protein CASSKTGLNSPLHF.

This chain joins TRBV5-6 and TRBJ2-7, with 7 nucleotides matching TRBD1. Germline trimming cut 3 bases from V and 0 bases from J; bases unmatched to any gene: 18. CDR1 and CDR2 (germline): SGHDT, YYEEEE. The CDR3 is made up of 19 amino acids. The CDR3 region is CASSYSEQLPQGPSYEQYF. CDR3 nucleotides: TGTGCCAGCAGCTATTCTGAACAGTTACCACAGGGGCCCTCCTACGAGCAGTACTTC.

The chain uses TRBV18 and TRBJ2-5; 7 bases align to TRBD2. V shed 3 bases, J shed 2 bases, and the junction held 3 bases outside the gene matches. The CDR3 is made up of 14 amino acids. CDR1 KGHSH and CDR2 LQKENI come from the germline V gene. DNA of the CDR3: TGTGCCAGCTCACCGACTAGCAGACAAGAGACCCAGTACTTC. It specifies CASSPTSRQETQYF.

The CDR3 loop reads CASSSRTGAYEQYF. CDR3 bases: TGTGCCAGCAGTTCCAGGACAGGGGCCTACGAGCAGTACTTC. The chain links TRBV9 to TRBJ2-7, with 9 positions matching TRBD1. Looked up from germline, CDR1 is SGDLS and CDR2 is YYNGEE. The CDR3 length is 14 residues. The V segment lost 5 bases and the J segment 2 bases; nucleotides outside the gene matches: 5.

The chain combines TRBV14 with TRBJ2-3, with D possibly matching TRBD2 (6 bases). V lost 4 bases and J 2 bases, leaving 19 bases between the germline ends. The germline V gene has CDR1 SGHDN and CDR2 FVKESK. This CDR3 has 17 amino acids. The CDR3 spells CASSRALGAGLTDTQYF. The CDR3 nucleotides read TGTGCCAGCAGCCGAGCCCTCGGGGCGGGGCTCACAGATACGCAGTATTTT. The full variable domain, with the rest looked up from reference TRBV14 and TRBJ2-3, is EAGVTQFPSHSVIEKGQTVTLRCDPISGHDNLYWYRRVMGKEIKFLLHFVKESKQDESGMPNNRFLAERTGGTYSTLKVQPAELEDSGVYFCASSRALGAGLTDTQYFGPGTRLTVL.

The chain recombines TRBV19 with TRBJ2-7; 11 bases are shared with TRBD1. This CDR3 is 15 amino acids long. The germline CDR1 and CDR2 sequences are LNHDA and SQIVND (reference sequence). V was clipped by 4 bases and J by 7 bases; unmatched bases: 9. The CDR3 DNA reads TGTGCCAGTAGTAACCTCGGACAGGGGGCGAGGGAGCAGTACTTC. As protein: CASSNLGQGAREQYF. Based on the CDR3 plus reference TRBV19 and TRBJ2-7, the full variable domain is DGGITQSPKYLFRKEGQNVTLSCEQNLNHDAMYWYRQDPGQGLRLIYYSQIVNDFQKGDIAEGYSVSREKKESFPLTVTSAQKNPTAFYLCASSNLGQGAREQYFGPGTRLTVT.

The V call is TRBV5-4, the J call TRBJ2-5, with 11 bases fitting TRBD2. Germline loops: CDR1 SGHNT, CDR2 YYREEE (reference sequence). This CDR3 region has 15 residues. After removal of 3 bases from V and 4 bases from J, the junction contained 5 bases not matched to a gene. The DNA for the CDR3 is TGTGCCAGCAGCTCGGGACTAGCGGATGGAGAGACCCAGTACTTC. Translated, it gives CASSSGLADGETQYF.

The CDR3 is CASSSDPRGDTQYF. CDR3 bases: TGTGCCAGCAGTTCCGACCCAAGGGGAGATACGCAGTATTTT. This chain connects TRBV11-2 to TRBJ2-3, with D possibly matching TRBD1 (5 bases). The germline gives CDR1 SGHAT, CDR2 FQNNGV. Deletions cut 6 bases from V and 5 bases from J, with 15 bases between. This CDR3 region has 14 residues.

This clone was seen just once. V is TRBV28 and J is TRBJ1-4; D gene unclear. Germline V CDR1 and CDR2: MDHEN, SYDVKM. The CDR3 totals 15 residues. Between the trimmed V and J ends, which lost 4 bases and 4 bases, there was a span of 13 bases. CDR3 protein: CASSSFDRGNEKLFF. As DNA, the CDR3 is TGTGCCAGCAGTTCTTTCGACCGGGGTAATGAAAAACTGTTTTTT.

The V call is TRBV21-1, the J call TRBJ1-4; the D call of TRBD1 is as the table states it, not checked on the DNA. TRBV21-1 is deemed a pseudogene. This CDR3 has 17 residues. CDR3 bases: TGTGCCAGCAGCCGCCGCCGACAGGGGGAGAGTAATGAAAAACTGTTTTTT. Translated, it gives CASSRRRQGESNEKLFF.

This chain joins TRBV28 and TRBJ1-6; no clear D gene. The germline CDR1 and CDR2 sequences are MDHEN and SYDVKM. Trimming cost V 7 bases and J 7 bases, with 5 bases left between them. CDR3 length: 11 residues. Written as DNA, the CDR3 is TGTGCCAGCACCAAAAATTCACCCCTCCACTTT. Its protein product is CASTKNSPLHF.

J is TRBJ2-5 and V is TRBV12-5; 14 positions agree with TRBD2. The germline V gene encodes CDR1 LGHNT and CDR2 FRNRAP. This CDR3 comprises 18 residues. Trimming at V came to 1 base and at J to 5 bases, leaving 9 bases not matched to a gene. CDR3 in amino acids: CASGLGRLAGGLRETQYF. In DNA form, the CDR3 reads TGTGCTAGTGGTTTGGGGAGACTAGCGGGGGGGCTGCGGGAGACCCAGTACTTC.

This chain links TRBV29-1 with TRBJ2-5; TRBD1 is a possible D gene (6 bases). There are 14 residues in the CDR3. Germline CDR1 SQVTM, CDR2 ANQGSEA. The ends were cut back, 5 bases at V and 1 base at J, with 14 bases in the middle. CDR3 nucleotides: TGCAGCGTTCGTTTGGGGACATTCCAAGAGACCCAGTACTTC. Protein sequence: CSVRLGTFQETQYF.

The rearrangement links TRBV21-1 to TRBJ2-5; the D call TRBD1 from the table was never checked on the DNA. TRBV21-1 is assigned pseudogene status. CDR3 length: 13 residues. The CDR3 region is CAVPSGIQETQYF. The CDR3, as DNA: TGTGCCGTTCCATCAGGGATCCAAGAGACCCAGTACTTC.

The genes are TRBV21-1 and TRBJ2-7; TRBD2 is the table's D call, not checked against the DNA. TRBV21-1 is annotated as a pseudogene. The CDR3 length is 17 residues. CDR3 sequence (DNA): TGTGCCAGCAGCAAAAGGCGGACTAGCGGGCCTGCCTACGAGCAGTACTTC. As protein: CASSKRRTSGPAYEQYF.

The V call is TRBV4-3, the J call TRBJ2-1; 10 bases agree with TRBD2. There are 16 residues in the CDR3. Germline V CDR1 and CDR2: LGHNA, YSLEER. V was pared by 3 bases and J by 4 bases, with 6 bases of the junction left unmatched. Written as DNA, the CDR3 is TGCGCCAGCAGCCAGGGATCACTAGCGGGGTACAATGAGCAGTTCTTC. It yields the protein CASSQGSLAGYNEQFF.

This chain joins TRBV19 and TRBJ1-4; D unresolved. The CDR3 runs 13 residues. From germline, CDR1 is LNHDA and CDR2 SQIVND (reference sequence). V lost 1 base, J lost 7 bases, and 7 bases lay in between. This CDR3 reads CASSIATSEKLFF. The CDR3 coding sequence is TGTGCCAGTAGTATAGCCACGAGTGAAAAACTGTTTTTT.

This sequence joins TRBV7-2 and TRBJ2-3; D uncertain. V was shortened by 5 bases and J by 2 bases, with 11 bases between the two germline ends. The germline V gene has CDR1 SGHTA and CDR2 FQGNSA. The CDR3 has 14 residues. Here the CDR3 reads CASSLGGLTDTQYF. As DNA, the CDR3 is TGTGCCAGCAGCCTGGGTGGGCTCACAGATACGCAGTATTTT.

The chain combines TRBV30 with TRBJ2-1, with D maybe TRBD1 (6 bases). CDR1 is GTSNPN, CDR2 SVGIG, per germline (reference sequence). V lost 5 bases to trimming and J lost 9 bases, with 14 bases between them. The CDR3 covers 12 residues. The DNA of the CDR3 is TGTGCCTGGGGGGGCAGGGTTAGTGAGCAGTTCTTC. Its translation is CAWGGRVSEQFF.

The CDR3: CASSVELAGGFGTDTQYF. The CDR3 DNA follows: TGTGCCAGCAGCGTAGAGTTAGCGGGGGGCTTCGGCACAGATACGCAGTATTTT. This chain joins TRBV9 and TRBJ2-3; TRBD2 aligns across 10 bases. The CDR3 is made up of 18 amino acids. CDR1 SGDLS and CDR2 YYNGEE come from the germline V gene. Trimming removed 0 bases from V and 1 base from J; junction bases left unmatched: 8. Full variable domain (missing parts from reference TRBV9 and TRBJ2-3): DSGVTQTPKHLITATGQRVTLRCSPRSGDLSVYWYQQSLDQGLQFLIQYYNGEERAKGNILERFSAQQFPDLHSELNLSSLELGDSALYFCASSVELAGGFGTDTQYFGPGTRLTVL.